What follows are 23 T cell receptor beta chains derived from one specimen sequenced in a study of identical twins. TCRdb ran MiXCR on the 5' RACE reads and lists one entry per CDR3 protein. This table has roughly 770,000 distinct CDR3 sequences, 15% to 20% appearing once. These data were also filed under a second study, of T cells expressing NK-cell markers.

The material sequenced was PBMCs. The receptors stem from a woman younger than 30 in good health.

This sequence joins TRBV3-1 and TRBJ2-7; D tentatively reads TRBD1 or TRBD2 (5 bases each). Looked up from germline, CDR1 is LGHDT and CDR2 is YNNKEL (reference sequence). The CDR3 spans 16 residues. The V end lost 4 bases, the J end lost 2 bases, and 18 bases lay between the germline ends. The CDR3 DNA reads as TGTGCCAGCAGCCGAGCGAACGAGGGGCCCACCTACGAGCAGTACTTC. Protein sequence: CASSRANEGPTYEQYF.

The V call is TRBV20-1, the J call TRBJ2-5; D gene uncertain. The CDR3 runs 11 residues. Trimming removed 3 bases at V and 9 bases at J, with 11 bases between. The germline gives CDR1 DFQATT, CDR2 SNEGSKA (reference sequence). CDR3 protein: CSASHSISQYF. CDR3 coding DNA: TGCAGTGCTAGCCACAGTATATCCCAGTACTTC.

This clonotype was counted between two and nine times. V is TRBV15 and J is TRBJ2-3, with D unclear. The ends were cut back, 5 bases at V and 0 bases at J, with 6 bases in the middle. CDR1 is LNHNV, CDR2 YYDKDF, per germline (reference sequence). This CDR3 is 13 amino acids long. The CDR3 DNA reads TGTGCCACCAGCCTCAGCAGCACAGATACGCAGTATTTT. This gives the protein CATSLSSTDTQYF. The entire variable domain, with the rest obtained from reference TRBV15 and TRBJ2-3, is as follows: DAMVIQNPRYQVTQFGKPVTLSCSQTLNHNVMYWYQQKSSQAPKLLFHYYDKDFNNEADTPDNFQSRRPNTSFCFLDIRSPGLGDTAMYLCATSLSSTDTQYFGPGTRLTVL.

This clonotype was counted between two and nine times. The chain has TRBV7-6 and TRBJ2-2; TRBD2 matches 7 bases. The CDR3 contains 15 residues. V dropped 3 bases and J dropped 1; count of bases not matched to a gene: 2. The germline CDR1 and CDR2 sequences are SGHVS and FNYEAQ. The CDR3 DNA reads as TGTGCCAGCAGCTTCACGGGAGGGAACACCGGGGAGCTGTTTTTT. The encoded protein is CASSFTGGNTGELFF. The entire variable domain, with the rest obtained from reference TRBV7-6 and TRBJ2-2, is as follows: GAGVSQSPRYKVTKRGQDVALRCDPISGHVSLYWYRQALGQGPEFLTYFNYEAQQDKSGLPNDRFSAERPEGSISTLTIQRTEQRDSAMYRCASSFTGGNTGELFFGEGSRLTVL.

This chain connects TRBV14 to TRBJ2-7; D remains unclear. Germline V lookup: CDR1 SGHDN, CDR2 FVKESK. The CDR3 contains 13 residues. The V and J ends lost 3 bases and 0 bases respectively, with 6 bases between them. The CDR3 bases are TGTGCCAGCAGCCATTGGAGCTCCTACGAGCAGTACTTC. Translated: CASSHWSSYEQYF.

There are many counts of this clonotype. The chain couples TRBV12-3 or TRBV12-4 to TRBJ2-7; a possible D gene is TRBD2 (6 bases). The V and J ends lost 5 bases and 7 bases respectively, with 18 bases between them. The CDR3 runs 14 residues. The CDR3 DNA reads as TGTGCCAGCAGTCCGGGGACTCTTTTGGGGGAGCAGTACTTC. It encodes CASSPGTLLGEQYF.

The table lists this clonotype with a few counts. The V and J genes are TRBV11-2 and TRBJ2-1; D gene ambiguous. The CDR3 sequence is 14 residues long. V lost 0 bases and J lost 9, with 12 bases in between. Germline V gene sequence: CDR1 SGHAT, CDR2 FQNNGV. CDR3: CASSLEGQPGEQFF. DNA for the CDR3: TGTGCCAGCAGCTTAGAAGGCCAGCCCGGTGAGCAGTTCTTC.

This clonotype was detected ten times or more. The chain is built from TRBV6-1 and TRBJ1-5; D might be TRBD1 (6 bases). V lost 10 bases and J 1 base, leaving 17 bases between the germline ends. CDR1 is MNHNS and CDR2 is SASEGT in the germline V gene. This CDR3 is 15 amino acids long. CDR3 DNA: TGTGCCACCTCCAGGGGAGGGCTCAGCAATCAGCCCCAGCATTTT. The encoded protein is CATSRGGLSNQPQHF.

This clonotype occurred a few times. The gene calls are TRBV27 and TRBJ2-3; 11 nucleotides match TRBD1. CDR1 and CDR2 (germline): MNHEY, SMNVEV (reference sequence). After removal of 8 bases from V and 7 bases from J, the junction contained 5 bases not matched to a gene. This CDR3 has 13 residues. The CDR3 DNA follows: TGTGCCAGCGGCGGACAGGGGGCTTATACGCAGTATTTT. Translation gives CASGGQGAYTQYF.

The J gene is TRBJ1-1, the V gene TRBV16; possible D gene TRBD1, 5 bases. V dropped 5 bases and J dropped 2 bases, with 9 bases sitting between them. CDR1 is KGHSY, CDR2 FQNENV, per germline. CDR3 length equals 13 residues. In nucleotides, the CDR3 is TGTGCCAGCAGCGAACAGGTTAACACTGAAGCTTTCTTT. Protein sequence: CASSEQVNTEAFF.

The chain combines TRBV12-3 or TRBV12-4 with TRBJ2-7, with 8 nucleotides matching TRBD1. This CDR3 has 14 amino acids. V was pared by 6 bases and J by 2 bases, with 6 bases of the junction left unmatched. CDR3 in amino acids: CASRTGVGTYEQYF. Written as DNA, the CDR3 is TGTGCCAGCAGGACAGGGGTTGGGACCTACGAGCAGTACTTC.

In this sample, this clonotype turned up a few times. J is TRBJ2-5 and V is TRBV15, with D perhaps matching TRBD2 (6 bases). The ends were cut back, 9 bases at V and 0 bases at J, with 11 bases in the middle. The CDR3 is 13 residues long. Germline values: CDR1 LNHNV, CDR2 YYDKDF (reference sequence). The CDR3 bases are TGTGCCACGCAGGAGGGCAACCAAGAGACCCAGTACTTC. Encoded protein: CATQEGNQETQYF.

The chain joins TRBV7-9 to TRBJ1-1; tentative D call: TRBD1 (6 bases). Germline V CDR1 and CDR2: SEHNR, FQNEAQ (reference sequence). The CDR3 sequence is 15 residues long. V was clipped by 5 bases and J by 3 bases, with 16 bases between them. The CDR3 DNA is TGTGCCAGCAGCCCACTCGGGGGCGCAGACACTGAAGCTTTCTTT. It translates to CASSPLGGADTEAFF. Full variable domain (outside the CDR3, taken from reference TRBV7-9 and TRBJ1-1): DTGVSQNPRHKITKRGQNVTFRCDPISEHNRLYWYRQTLGQGPEFLTYFQNEAQLEKSRLLSDRFSAERPKGSFSTLEIQRTEQGDSAMYLCASSPLGGADTEAFFGQGTRLTVV.

The V call is TRBV20-1, the J call TRBJ2-3; D is unclear. This CDR3 is built from 12 residues. The ends were cut back, 2 bases at V and 1 base at J, with 4 bases in the middle. Germline V CDR1 and CDR2: DFQATT, SNEGSKA (reference sequence). This chain's CDR3 is CSARKGTDTQYF. CDR3 DNA sequence: TGCAGTGCTAGAAAAGGCACAGATACGCAGTATTTT.

This clonotype was observed many times. The gene calls are TRBV6-5 and TRBJ1-2, with D possibly TRBD1 on 6 matching bases. This CDR3 has 15 residues. Trimming shortened V by 6 bases and J by 2 bases, and 16 bases separated the two germline ends. In germline, CDR1 is MNHEY, CDR2 SVGAGI. CDR3 DNA sequence: TGTGCCAGCAGAACCGACAGGTACCCCAACTATGGCTACACCTTC. Its protein product is CASRTDRYPNYGYTF.

In its sample, this clonotype was seen a few times. The chain links TRBV29-1 to TRBJ1-1; no clear D. The length of the CDR3 is 12 residues. V lost 3 bases and J lost 3, with 8 bases in between. Germline V CDR1 and CDR2: SQVTM, ANQGSEA. CDR3: CSVDNQDTEAFF. The CDR3 region has the DNA TGCAGCGTTGATAACCAGGACACTGAAGCTTTCTTT. Complete variable domain (other parts from reference TRBV29-1 and TRBJ1-1): SAVISQKPSRDICQRGTSLTIQCQVDSQVTMMFWYRQQPGQSLTLIATANQGSEATYESGFVIDKFPISRPNLTFSTLTVSNMSPEDSSIYLCSVDNQDTEAFFGQGTRLTVV.

This chain connects TRBV20-1 to TRBJ2-2; D is unresolved. CDR3 length: 13 residues. Germline CDR1 and CDR2: DFQATT and SNEGSKA (reference sequence). The V end lost 7 bases, the J end lost 0 bases, and 9 bases lay between the germline ends. The chain's CDR3 is CSVIGPNTGELFF. CDR3 DNA: TGCAGTGTTATCGGGCCGAACACCGGGGAGCTGTTTTTT.

This rearrangement joins TRBV29-1 to TRBJ2-7, with 8 bases lining up with TRBD1. J was trimmed by 7 bases and V by 8 bases; bases with no gene match: 13. The germline CDR1 and CDR2 sequences are SQVTM and ANQGSEA. The CDR3 contains 13 residues. DNA of the CDR3: TGCAGCACTCGACGGACAGGGTCTTGGGAGCAGTACTTC. It yields the protein CSTRRTGSWEQYF.

This clonotype appeared many times. V gene TRBV6-6 combines with J gene TRBJ1-3; D gene uncertain. The V end lost 8 bases, the J end lost 4 bases, and 9 bases lay between the germline ends. Per germline, CDR1 MNHNY and CDR2 SVGAGI (reference sequence). CDR3 size: 12 residues. The DNA for the CDR3 is TGTGCCAGCCGCAGTTCAGGAAACACCATATATTTT. It encodes CASRSSGNTIYF.

About this clonotype itself: Compared with germline, one end of the junction differs, possibly owing to a read error. CDR3 amino acids: CASSHTGTDGGSGELVF. Written as DNA, the CDR3 is TGTGCCAGCAGCCATACCGGGACTGACGGGGGGTCCGGGGAGCTGGTTTTT. J is TRBJ2-2 and V is TRBV12-3 or TRBV12-4; 7 nucleotides align to TRBD2. This CDR3 region has 17 residues.

This clonotype was seen only a few times. The rearrangement links TRBV7-2 to TRBJ2-1, with 8 bases fitting TRBD2. In germline, CDR1 is SGHTA, CDR2 FQGNSA. Losses at the gene ends were 6 bases for V and 6 bases for J; bases not matched to a gene: 10. This CDR3 region has 15 residues. CDR3 loop: CASRQGTRPPNEQFF. Written as DNA, the CDR3 is TGTGCCAGCAGACAAGGGACTAGACCCCCCAATGAGCAGTTCTTC. Supplemented by reference TRBV7-2 and TRBJ2-1, the full variable domain reads GAGVSQSPSNKVTEKGKDVELRCDPISGHTALYWYRQSLGQGLEFLIYFQGNSAPDKSGLPSDRFSAERTGGSVSTLTIQRTQQEDSAVYLCASRQGTRPPNEQFFGPGTRLTVL.

This sequence joins TRBV6-5 and TRBJ1-4, with no clear D. The CDR3 is made up of 14 amino acids. The V and J ends lost 0 bases and 5 bases respectively, with 7 bases between them. Germline CDR1 and CDR2: MNHEY and SVGAGI. This chain's CDR3 is CASSYSRRNEKLFF. The CDR3 DNA reads TGTGCCAGCAGTTACTCCAGGAGGAATGAAAAACTGTTTTTT.

Here the CDR3 DNA reads TGTGCCAGCAGTCAGACAGGGATTCCAACTAATGAAAAACTGTTTTTT. This encodes CASSQTGIPTNEKLFF. The rearrangement links TRBV25-1 to TRBJ1-4, with 7 bases matching TRBD1. V was pared by 5 bases and J by 0 bases, with 6 bases of the junction left unmatched. The CDR3 spans 16 residues. In germline, CDR1 is MGHDK, CDR2 SYGVNS.